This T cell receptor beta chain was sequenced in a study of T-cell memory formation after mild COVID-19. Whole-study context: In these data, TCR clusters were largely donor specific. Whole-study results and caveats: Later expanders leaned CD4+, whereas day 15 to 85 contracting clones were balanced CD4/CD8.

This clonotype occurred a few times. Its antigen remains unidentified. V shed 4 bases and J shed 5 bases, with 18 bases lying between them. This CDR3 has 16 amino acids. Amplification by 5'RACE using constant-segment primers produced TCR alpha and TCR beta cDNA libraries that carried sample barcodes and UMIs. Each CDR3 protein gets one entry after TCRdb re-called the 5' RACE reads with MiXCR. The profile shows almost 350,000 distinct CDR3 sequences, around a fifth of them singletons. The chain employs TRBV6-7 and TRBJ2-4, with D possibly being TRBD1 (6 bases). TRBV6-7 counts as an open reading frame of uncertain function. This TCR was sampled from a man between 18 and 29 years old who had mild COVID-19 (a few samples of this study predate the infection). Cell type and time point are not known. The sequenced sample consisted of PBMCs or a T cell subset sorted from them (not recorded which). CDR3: CASSCPWGQGQNIQYF. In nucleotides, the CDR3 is TGTGCCAGCAGTTGCCCTTGGGGGCAGGGGCAAAACATTCAGTACTTC.